These T cell receptor beta chains were read from a single sample in a study of OX40 agonist ivuxolimab in advanced cancers. Profiled with immunoSEQ multiplex PCR; TCRdb holds only in-frame clones, not every one. This sample has 98,000 or so clones; approximately 90% occur once, and the top ten carry around 0.61%. The sequencing here drew on CD4+ or CD8+ T cells sorted from blood, taken in a trial of the OX40 agonist ivuxolimab. These receptor sequences come from an adult with an advanced solid tumor such as melanoma, head and neck, liver or kidney cancer. CDR3s include the opening cysteine and the closing phenylalanine or tryptophan. The D gene is left open where the match is weak. Clone size is given for some rows only: seen once, a few or many times, or a class if the clone is expanded.

D	V	J	size	length	DNA	CDR3
TRBD2	TRBV19	TRBJ2-5	once	13	TGTGCCAGTAGCAGACTAGCGGGAGAGACCCAGTACTTC	CASSRLAGETQYF
TRBD1	TRBV5-1	TRBJ1-1	-	18	TGCGCCAGCAGCTTGGGGATACAGGGGAGGTATATGAACACTGAAGCTTTCTTT	CASSLGIQGRYMNTEAFF
TRBD1	TRBV5-1	TRBJ2-7	-	14	TGCGCCAGCAGCTTCGGACAGGGAGAAGGGGAGCAGTACTTC	CASSFGQGEGEQYF
-	TRBV19	TRBJ1-1	-	13	TGTGCCAGTAGTATACCAGGGGCCGCGAGGGCTTTCTTT	CASSIPGAARAFF
-	TRBV12-5	TRBJ2-1	once	12	TGTGCTAGTCGACCCTTGGAGGGGTGGCAGTTCTTC	CASRPLEGWQFF
-	TRBV30	TRBJ1-2	-	14	TGTGCCTGGAGCTTCCAGGACGGGTGGGATGGCTACACCTTC	CAWSFQDGWDGYTF
TRBD2	TRBV5-1	TRBJ2-5	-	13	TGCGCCAGCTACGAGGTGGGGGGGGAGACCCAGTACTTC	CASYEVGGETQYF
-	TRBV5-6	TRBJ1-1	-	13	TGTGCCAGCAGGGGGAGGGGGAGCACTGAAGCTTTCTTT	CASRGRGSTEAFF
TRBD2	TRBV5-1	TRBJ2-5	-	15	TGCGCCAGCAGCTTAGCGTCTAGCGGGAGTGAGACCCAGTACTTC	CASSLASSGSETQYF
-	TRBV12-2	TRBJ2-7	once	18	TGTGCAAGTCGCTTAGGGGTAGGTCGGCGCGGGGAACCCTACGAGCAGTACTTC	CASRLGVGRRGEPYEQYF
-	TRBV9	TRBJ2-7	-	13	TGTGCCAGCAGCAGGGACGGAACCTACGAGCAGTACTTC	CASSRDGTYEQYF
TRBD2	TRBV7-3	TRBJ2-2	-	14	TGTGCCAGCAGCCCCCTAGCGGGACCCGGGGAGCTGTTTTTT	CASSPLAGPGELFF
-	TRBV11-2	TRBJ1-3	-	16	TGTGCCAGCAGCTTGGCCATCCGAGGGTTTGGAAACACCATATATTTT	CASSLAIRGFGNTIYF
-	TRBV5-1	TRBJ2-6	-	15	TGCGCCAGCAGCCCACAGGGCTCTGGGGCCAACGTCCTGACTTTC	CASSPQGSGANVLTF
-	TRBV23-1	TRBJ2-2	-	18	TGCGCCAGCAGTCAATTAGGGTTGCGGCAGGGTGTGTGCGGGGAGCTGTTTTTT	CASSQLGLRQGVCGELFF
-	TRBV6-5	TRBJ1-1	-	13	TGTGCCAGCAGTTGGGGCTCGGGGACTGAAGCTTTCTTT	CASSWGSGTEAFF
-	TRBV7-2	TRBJ2-4	-	12	TGTGCCAGCAGCTTCACTGATAACATTCAGTACTTC	CASSFTDNIQYF
-	TRBV9	TRBJ1-1	-	14	TGTGCCAGCAGCCTCGCCGGACAGTTCACTGAAGCTTTCTTT	CASSLAGQFTEAFF
TRBD1	TRBV4-1	TRBJ2-7	-	15	TGCGCCAGCAGCCAGGAACGGACAGGTTCCTACGAGCAGTACTTC	CASSQERTGSYEQYF
TRBD1	TRBV18	TRBJ1-3	-	15	TGTGCCAGCTCACCATCGGACAGGGGCCGGGACACCATATATTTT	CASSPSDRGRDTIYF
-	TRBV19	TRBJ2-2	many	14	TGTGCCAGTAGTATAGATAGGGTAACCGGGGAGCTGTTTTTT	CASSIDRVTGELFF
TRBD2	TRBV7-3	TRBJ2-5	-	14	TGTGCCAGCAGCCTTAGCGGGGCCCAAGAGACCCAGTACTTC	CASSLSGAQETQYF
TRBD1	TRBV12-5	TRBJ1-5	-	16	TGTGCTAGTGGTGCGGAGAGGACAGGGTTAGGACAGCCCCAGCATTTT	CASGAERTGLGQPQHF
-	TRBV9	TRBJ1-5	-	13	TGTGCCAGCAGCCCCAGCGAGGGGCGGCCCCAGCATTTT	CASSPSEGRPQHF
-	TRBV19	TRBJ1-5	-	12	TGTGCCACCCGGGGGGTCAATCAGCCCCAGCATTTT	CATRGVNQPQHF
-	TRBV6-1	TRBJ1-6	-	14	TGTGCCAGTTACGTAGGGGAACATAATTCACCCCTCCACTTT	CASYVGEHNSPLHF
-	TRBV19	TRBJ2-5	-	16	TGTGCCAGTAGTATCCCAAGCGGACCCGAAAAAGAGACCCAGTACTTC	CASSIPSGPEKETQYF
-	TRBV11-3	TRBJ2-3	-	16	TGTGCCAGCAGCTTAGGCCTGGGGACCACCACAGATACGCAGTATTTT	CASSLGLGTTTDTQYF
-	TRBV6-5	TRBJ1-2	-	14	TGTGCCAGCAGTCGGGACGCAGGCCTCTATGGCTACACCTTC	CASSRDAGLYGYTF